The source of this T cell receptor beta chain is a study of T cell clusters in autoimmune cytopenias (dated by TCRdb to between 2018 and 2020). Regarding the complete study: The median TRB sequencing depth was roughly 56,000 reads per sample, and the median number of distinct TRB clonotypes was approximately 2,000 per sample. In autoimmune cytopenia patients, peripheral blood TRB and IGH repertoires were sequenced during active disease and over treatment follow-up, together with healthy, CLL and autoimmune hepatitis controls. The study aimed to test whether autoimmune cytopenia patients carry a disease-specific immune repertoire signature usable as a blood-based biomarker.

TRB rearrangements were amplified by multiplex PCR following a touch-down protocol, with the TRB-A and TRB-B primer pools mixed in one tube. Illumina adapters and sample indices were attached to the amplicons through two consecutive PCR reactions using Phusion HS II polymerase. Amplicons were gel-purified with the NucleoSpin Gel and PCR Clean-up kit, then quantified by Qubit and quality-checked on an Agilent 2100 Bioanalyzer. Libraries were sequenced on an Illumina MiSeq using 600-cycle, single-indexed, paired-end runs. Concerning the study's data processing: TRB reads were aligned and assembled with MiXCR version 2.1.12 using the default MiXCR reference library. A clone was defined by each unique CDR3 nucleotide sequence, and analysis was restricted to productive sequences with at least two reads. Repertoire diversity was assessed with alpha-parameterized diversity profiles (alpha 0 to 5), including the Shannon (alpha 1) and Simpson (alpha 2) indices, which were computed with an R script. The tcR package was used to compute combinatorial TRB VJ usage, which was then compared between cohorts by principal component analysis with ade4. TCRbeta CDR3s were clustered with GLIPH on cohort pairs matched by age and read depth, and cluster frequencies were compared by Wilcoxon test. Reads reprocessed by TCRdb are summarized as one entry per CDR3 protein sequence, and DNA is absent. The authors' filters were not applied to this entry. For this sample, the table gives about 6,300 distinct CDR3 sequences. The ten largest clonotypes hold around 4.9% of the sample.

The CDR3 runs 12 residues from the cysteine to the phenylalanine. The DNA sequence is not available. Taken from the germline V gene, the CDR1 and CDR2 loops are KGHSH and LQKENI. No count is recorded, but by frequency this clonotype is medium-sized (0.01 to 0.1%). Its specific antigen is unknown. The research as a whole found: GLIPH suggested that primary autoimmune cytopenia patients lacked physiological T cell clusters: 51 clusters were exclusive to healthy donors versus some 16 exclusive to patients. The TRB repertoire shifts, including less even repertoires in secondary cytopenia and CLL, mostly reflected lymphoma bias and not autoimmunity. Compared with active autoimmune hepatitis patients, healthy donors had almost three times as many exclusive TRB clusters, a finding consistent with an autoimmunity-wide signature. The cluster-lack signature was not observed for secondary cytopenia versus CLL, as the signature was apparently masked by the dominant lymphoma-associated repertoire. The T cell clusters were defined only in silico, and the functional role of the clusters still needed to be validated experimentally.

For each sample, TRB amplification used 200 to 250 ng of peripheral blood genomic DNA, equal to about 38,000 genome equivalents. Sequences were obtained from peripheral blood. The sequence links TRBV18 to TRBJ2-7. The TCR originated in a human donor with an autoimmune cytopenia or autoimmune hepatitis (not recorded which). The CDR3 sequence is CASSLFFYEQYF.